The 2 T cell receptor beta chains presented below share a single source sample, sequenced in a study of regulatory T cells in long-lasting Graves disease. Building the TCR beta libraries relied on iRepertoire HTBI primers, and CDR3 regions underwent Arm-PCR. TCRdb re-called the multiplex PCR reads through MiXCR, storing one row per CDR3 protein. This table holds 300,000 to 350,000 distinct CDR3 sequences, around 19% found once. This sample's time point: persistent/refractory GD, antithyroid drugs over 5 years with positive TRAb. The TCR library was made from RNA extracted from PBMCs. The sequences come from peripheral blood mononuclear cells (PBMCs), collected when the disease was refractory, from a patient treated with antithyroid drugs. Receptor source: a female donor with Graves disease.

This clonotype has a handful of counts. V usage is TRBV20-1 and J usage is TRBJ2-7, with D tentatively TRBD2 (5 bases). Germline V gene data show CDR1 as DFQATT and CDR2 as SNEGSKA (reference sequence). Trimming removed 6 bases from V and 4 bases from J, with 19 bases in between. This CDR3 spans 14 amino acids. In DNA, the CDR3 is TGCAGTGCCCCAAAACGCACGGGCGGGTACGAGCAGTACTTC. Translated, it gives CSAPKRTGGYEQYF.

This clonotype was observed a few times. This may arise from a read error, as a much more abundant clone is one base away. J is TRBJ1-5 and V is TRBV12-3 or TRBV12-4; D call uncertain. Trimming pared 6 bases from V and 5 bases from J, leaving 17 bases between. This CDR3 contains 15 residues. The chain's CDR3 is CASRPSAVRDQPQHF. CDR3 DNA sequence: TGTGCCAGCAGGCCCAGCGCGGTCCGTGATCAGCCCCAGCATTTT.